One sample yielded the 23 T cell receptor beta chains listed below, sequenced in a study of blood T cell repertoires in COVID-19. Sequencing was performed with immunoSEQ multiplex PCR; in TCRdb, only in-frame clones are kept and a portion is missing. The sample lists approximately 300,000 clones; 85% to 95% were seen once. Sequencing was carried out using PBMCs or T cells enriched from blood (not recorded which). The source of these receptors is a woman in her 30s who had been exposed to COVID-19.

This chain uses TRBV7-9 with TRBJ1-2; D is unresolved. The CDR3 sequence is 13 residues long. V lost 3 bases, J lost 4 bases, and 9 bases lay in between. Germline V CDR1 and CDR2: SEHNR, FQNEAQ (reference sequence). CDR3: CASSFRDSYGYTF. The CDR3 coding sequence is TGTGCCAGCAGCTTTCGGGATTCCTATGGCTACACCTTC. The variable domain in full, completed from reference TRBV7-9 and TRBJ1-2, reads DTGVSQNPRHKITKRGQNVTFRCDPISEHNRLYWYRQTLGQGPEFLTYFQNEAQLEKSRLLSDRFSAERPKGSFSTLEIQRTEQGDSAMYLCASSFRDSYGYTFGSGTRLTVV.

The genes are TRBV25-1 and TRBJ1-2, with 7 bases aligning to TRBD1. The germline CDR1 and CDR2 sequences are MGHDK and SYGVNS. The CDR3 is made up of 15 amino acids. Unmatched junction bases numbered 11, after V lost 4 bases and J lost 6 bases. This chain's CDR3 is CASSGKYRGLDGYTF. As DNA, the CDR3 is TGTGCCAGCAGTGGTAAATACAGGGGACTGGATGGCTACACCTTC.

This clone was picked up one time. V is TRBV7-2 and J is TRBJ2-1; D ambiguous. Trimming shortened V by 3 bases and J by 3 bases, and 9 bases separated the two germline ends. CDR1 and CDR2 from the germline V gene are SGHTA and FQGNSA. This CDR3 contains 14 residues. Here the CDR3 DNA reads TGTGCCAGCAGCTTGAGAGGCCGCTACAATGAGCAGTTCTTC. This sequence encodes CASSLRGRYNEQFF.

In the case of this clone: An end of the junction does not agree with germline; a read error may underlie this. CDR3 region: CASSFIADNYGYTF. CDR3 nucleotide sequence: TGCGCCAGCAGCTTTATAGCTGATAACTATGGATACACCTTC. The genes are TRBV5-1 and TRBJ1-2; no firm D call. Looked up from germline, CDR1 is SGHRS and CDR2 is YFSETQ. The CDR3 extends over 14 amino acids.

This rearrangement joins TRBV6-2 or TRBV6-3 to TRBJ1-6; TRBD1 might be the D (5 bases). The CDR3 totals 16 residues. Trimming left V 2 bases short and J 6 bases short, with 14 bases between. CDR1 and CDR2 from the germline V gene are MNHEY and SVGEGT. CDR3 amino acids: CASSYLRGRGNSPLHF. CDR3 bases: TGTGCCAGCAGTTACCTCCGGGGGAGAGGTAATTCACCCCTCCACTTT.

This clone was seen only once. The chain links TRBV27 to TRBJ2-2, with 7 bases aligning to TRBD2. V was clipped by 8 bases and J by 4 bases; unmatched bases: 13. The CDR3 length is 16 residues. Germline CDR1 is MNHEY and CDR2 is SMNVEV (reference sequence). Here the CDR3 DNA reads TGTGCCAGCGGGCTTGGGCCGGGGGGTGGCACCGGGGAGCTGTTTTTT. Its protein is CASGLGPGGGTGELFF.

This sequence joins TRBV4-3 and TRBJ1-2; tentatively, D is TRBD1 (5 bases). Germline V gene data show CDR1 as LGHNA and CDR2 as YSLEER. This CDR3 spans 13 amino acids. V dropped 0 bases and J dropped 5 bases, with 7 bases sitting between them. The CDR3 loop is CASSQDRTYGYTF. Written as DNA, the CDR3 is TGCGCCAGCAGCCAAGATAGGACATATGGCTACACCTTC.

This clone was seen only a few times. The chain combines TRBV21-1 with TRBJ2-1; the table gives TRBD1 as D, unverified against the DNA. TRBV21-1 is classified as a pseudogene. The CDR3 contains 16 residues. The CDR3: CASVPRDSLSYNEQFF. The CDR3 DNA is TGTGCCAGCGTCCCCCGGGACAGTCTTTCCTACAATGAGCAGTTCTTC.

This clone was detected once. The rearrangement joins TRBV5-1 to TRBJ2-5, with 8 bases matching TRBD2. With V trimmed by 0 bases and J by 5 bases, 6 bases remained unmatched. The CDR3 is 15 residues long. Germline V gene lookup returns CDR1 SGHRS and CDR2 YFSETQ. The CDR3 sequence is CASSLGGGHPETQYF. The CDR3 DNA reads TGCGCCAGCAGCTTGGGCGGGGGGCACCCCGAGACCCAGTACTTC.

The gene calls are TRBV3-1 (or the pseudogene TRBV3-2) and TRBJ1-6, with a possible D match to TRBD1 (5 bases). V dropped 4 bases and J dropped 5 bases, with 9 bases sitting between them. This CDR3 has 14 residues. Germline CDR1 reads LGHDT; CDR2 reads YNNKEL (reference sequence). The CDR3 is CASSRGQNNSPLHF. The CDR3 bases are TGTGCCAGCAGCCGAGGACAAAATAATTCACCCCTCCACTTT.

The V gene is TRBV6-1, the J gene TRBJ2-5; TRBD1 aligns across 8 bases. The CDR3 length is 16 residues. J lost 3 bases, V lost 4 bases, and 10 bases had no gene match. CDR1 is MNHNS, CDR2 SASEGT, per germline. CDR3 in amino acids: CASSARQGRVEETQYF. CDR3 DNA: TGTGCCAGCAGTGCCAGACAGGGGCGAGTGGAAGAGACCCAGTACTTC.

The J gene is TRBJ1-5, the V gene TRBV12-3 or TRBV12-4; possible D gene TRBD1, 6 bases. V was shortened by 1 base and J by 5 bases, with 6 bases between the two germline ends. The CDR3 runs 13 residues. The CDR3 region is CASSLDRDQPQHF. DNA of the CDR3: TGTGCCAGCAGTTTAGACAGGGATCAGCCCCAGCATTTT.

The table lists this clone with a count of one. V is TRBV15 and J is TRBJ1-2; 9 bases match TRBD1. The CDR3 contains 17 residues. The germline V gene encodes CDR1 LNHNV and CDR2 YYDKDF (reference sequence). The V gene end was trimmed by 3 bases and the J gene end by 8 bases; junction bases not matched to a gene: 16. The CDR3 DNA is TGTGCCACCAGCAGGGATCAAACAGGGGGCTTGTTGGAAGGCTACACCTTC. Its protein is CATSRDQTGGLLEGYTF.

The rearrangement links TRBV30 to TRBJ2-1; 10 nucleotides agree with TRBD1. The germline gives CDR1 GTSNPN, CDR2 SVGIG (reference sequence). CDR3 length equals 14 residues. Unmatched junction bases numbered 6, after V lost 2 bases and J lost 8 bases. The CDR3 spells CAWSPGTGDDEQFF. The CDR3 DNA sequence: TGTGCCTGGAGTCCTGGGACAGGGGACGATGAGCAGTTCTTC. Complete variable domain (other parts from reference TRBV30 and TRBJ2-1): SQTIHQWPATLVQPVGSPLSLECTVEGTSNPNLYWYRQAAGRGLQLLFYSVGIGQISSEVPQNLSASRPQDRQFILSSKKLLLSDSGFYLCAWSPGTGDDEQFFGPGTRLTVL.

This clone appeared a single time. The CDR3 nucleotides read TGTGCCACCAGTGACCCCGACAGGGACGAGCAGTACTTC. This gives the protein CATSDPDRDEQYF. The gene calls are TRBV24-1 and TRBJ2-7; TRBD1 agrees at 7 bases. With V trimmed by 4 bases and J by 5 bases, 4 bases remained unmatched. Germline CDR1 is KGHDR and CDR2 is SFDVKD. The CDR3 runs 13 residues.

V and J are TRBV19 and TRBJ1-2; possible D gene TRBD1, 6 bases. V was cut by 8 bases and J by 4 bases, with 14 bases left in between. CDR3 length: 13 residues. CDR1 and CDR2 (germline): LNHDA, SQIVND (reference sequence). The CDR3 coding sequence is TGTGCCAGTCACCACGAGGACAGCTATGGCTACACCTTC. It specifies CASHHEDSYGYTF.

The rearrangement links TRBV6-4 to TRBJ1-2; 7 bases are a match to TRBD1. The germline V gene has CDR1 MRHNA and CDR2 SNTAGT. This CDR3 is built from 12 residues. In DNA, the CDR3 is TGTGTCTTTAGATGTAGGGGGCAGGGCTACACCTTC. Translated, it gives CVFRCRGQGYTF.

This clone was picked up a small number of times. The V gene is TRBV7-8, the J gene TRBJ1-3, with TRBD1 matching 12 bases. The junction had 13 bases not matched to a gene; V was cut back by 5 bases and J by 5 bases. Germline assignment: CDR1 SGHVS and CDR2 FQNEAQ. The CDR3 has 18 amino acids. The CDR3 protein is CASSPRLPGTGGRNTIYF. The CDR3 DNA is TGTGCCAGCAGCCCCCGCTTACCCGGGACAGGGGGCCGAAACACCATATATTTT.

Here the CDR3 reads CASSLAIGGELFF. CDR3 nucleotide sequence: TGTGCCAGCAGCTTAGCGATCGGCGGGGAGCTGTTTTTT. The chain links TRBV7-6 to TRBJ2-2; D is unclear. Germline V CDR1 and CDR2: SGHVS, FNYEAQ. Trimming cost V 0 bases and J 7 bases, with 6 bases left between them. The CDR3 length is 13 residues.

This rearrangement joins TRBV18 to TRBJ1-2; perhaps TRBD1 as D (5 bases). CDR1 and CDR2 (germline): KGHSH, LQKENI. CDR3 length: 17 amino acids. Trimming removed 6 bases from V and 4 bases from J, with 24 bases in between. Here the CDR3 reads CASSPQAGKQATYGYTF. In nucleotides, the CDR3 is TGTGCCAGCTCCCCGCAGGCGGGAAAACAGGCCACCTATGGCTACACCTTC.

The J gene is TRBJ2-1, the V gene TRBV5-1, with D perhaps matching TRBD1 (6 bases). The CDR3 is 14 residues long. V gave up 6 bases and J gave up 0 bases, with 10 bases separating them. Germline CDR1 is SGHRS and CDR2 is YFSETQ. CDR3 loop: CASTVDSSYNEQFF. The CDR3 nucleotides read TGCGCCAGCACCGTGGACAGCTCCTACAATGAGCAGTTCTTC.

The V call is TRBV5-1, the J call TRBJ1-1; no clear D. V was trimmed by 4 bases and J by 1 base, leaving 14 bases between them. Germline CDR1 and CDR2: SGHRS and YFSETQ. The CDR3 has 15 residues. The CDR3 protein is CASSPTSGRNTEAFF. The DNA of the CDR3 is TGCGCCAGCAGCCCGACTTCGGGGAGGAACACTGAAGCTTTCTTT.

The chain has TRBV2 and TRBJ2-6, with 7 bases identical to TRBD1. The CDR3 length is 15 residues. Germline V gives CDR1 SNHLY, CDR2 FYNNEI. V gave up 6 bases and J gave up 2 bases; unmatched junction bases: 4. Written as DNA, the CDR3 is TGTGCCAGCAGCGGCGACAGGGCTGGGGCCAACGTCCTGACTTTC. It translates to CASSGDRAGANVLTF.